This T cell receptor beta chain was sequenced for a study of regulatory dendritic cells for organ transplantation. CDR1 and CDR2 from the germline V gene are MDHEN and SYDVKM. The CDR3 is made up of 12 amino acids. A word on this clone: No antigen is known for it.

Using immunoSEQ multiplex PCR, the repertoire was profiled, and TCRdb retains in-frame clones only, with some absent. The sample contains 20,000 to 25,000 clones, 85% of which appear only once. CFSE-labeled sorted T cells met regulatory or mature dendritic cells for 5 days. CD4+ or CD8+ T cells were sorted as naive CD45RA+ or memory CD45RO+. This sequence originates from a human donor in good health. Sequencing was done on a sample of naive CD4+ T cells from blood cultured with dendritic cells. The subset denotes: CD45RA+ naive T cells. The V call is TRBV28, the J call TRBJ2-5; weak D call: TRBD2 (5 bases). The J call may be in error: the DNA end matches TRBJ2-7 better. The CDR3: CASRSRGYEQYF. The DNA for the CDR3 is TGTGCCAGCAGATCCCGGGGCTACGAGCAGTACTTC.